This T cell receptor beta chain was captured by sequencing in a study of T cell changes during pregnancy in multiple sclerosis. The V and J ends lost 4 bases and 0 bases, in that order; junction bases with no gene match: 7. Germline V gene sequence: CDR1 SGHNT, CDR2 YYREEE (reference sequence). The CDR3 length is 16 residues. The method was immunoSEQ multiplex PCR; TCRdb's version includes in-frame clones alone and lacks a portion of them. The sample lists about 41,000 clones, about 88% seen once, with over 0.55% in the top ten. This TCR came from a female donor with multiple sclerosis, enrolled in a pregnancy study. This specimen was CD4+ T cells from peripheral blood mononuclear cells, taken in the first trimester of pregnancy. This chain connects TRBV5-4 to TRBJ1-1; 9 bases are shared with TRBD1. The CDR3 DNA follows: TGTGCCAGCAGCCCCGGACAGGGGAGGGTGAACACTGAAGCTTTCTTT. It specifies CASSPGQGRVNTEAFF.